This T cell receptor beta chain emerged from a study of cytomegalovirus exposure and HLA in healthy donors. Study-wide results and caveats: Cytomegalovirus association was assigned to more than 150 TCR beta chains.

The protocol was immunoSEQ multiplex PCR, while the TCRdb copy is restricted to in-frame clones and leaves out a portion. The data hold around 160,000 clones, with 84% observed a single time. Note on this clone: Antigen unknown.

The CDR3 sequence is 15 residues long. The germline V gene encodes CDR1 SGHTA and CDR2 FQGTGA. V lost 5 bases to trimming and J lost 3 bases; unmatched junction nucleotides: 8. The V and J genes are TRBV7-3 and TRBJ2-7; 9 bases are a match to TRBD2. This clonotype originated in a man aged 30-40 years in good health and CMV-seropositive. The sample consisted of PBMCs. In DNA, the CDR3 is TGTGCCAGCAGCCCCGGGCTAGCGGGACTCTACGAGCAGTACTTC. Protein sequence: CASSPGLAGLYEQYF.